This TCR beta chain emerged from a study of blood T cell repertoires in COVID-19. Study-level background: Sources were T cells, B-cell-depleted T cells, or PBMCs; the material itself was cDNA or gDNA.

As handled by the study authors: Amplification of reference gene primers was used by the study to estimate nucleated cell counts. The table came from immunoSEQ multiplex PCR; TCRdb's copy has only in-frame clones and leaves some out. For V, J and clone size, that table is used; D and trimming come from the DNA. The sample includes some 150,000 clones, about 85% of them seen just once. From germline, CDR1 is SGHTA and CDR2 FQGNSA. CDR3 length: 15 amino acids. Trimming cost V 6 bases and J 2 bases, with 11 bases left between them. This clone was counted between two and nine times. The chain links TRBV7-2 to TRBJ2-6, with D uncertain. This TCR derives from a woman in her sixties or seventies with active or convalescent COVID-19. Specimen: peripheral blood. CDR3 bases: TGTGCCAGCAGTAAAGAACGGGCTGGGGCCAACGTCCTGACTTTC. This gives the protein CASSKERAGANVLTF.